A single sample is the source of the 5 T cell receptor beta chains below, sequenced in a study of T cell responses to AZD1222 COVID-19 vaccine. Sequencing used immunoSEQ multiplex PCR; TCRdb keeps in-frame clones, though not all of them. The sample lists about 120,000 clones; around nine tenths were seen once. This specimen consisted of peripheral blood, obtained on day 0 of AZD1222 vaccination. The receptors derive from an adult in good health.

V usage is TRBV30 and J usage is TRBJ2-3, with D perhaps matching TRBD2 (6 bases). V lost 0 bases and J lost 4, with 14 bases in between. CDR1 and CDR2 from the germline V gene are GTSNPN and SVGIG (reference sequence). This CDR3 has 15 residues. The CDR3 DNA sequence: TGTGCCTGGAGTGTCGGTTCGGGAGTCTCAGATACGCAGTATTTT. This encodes CAWSVGSGVSDTQYF.

The chain employs TRBV2 and TRBJ1-5, with D tentatively TRBD1 (6 bases). Germline V CDR1 and CDR2: SNHLY, FYNNEI. Trimming removed 6 bases at V and 7 bases at J, with 16 bases between. The CDR3 consists of 14 residues. For the CDR3, the DNA is TGTGCCAGCAGCCGATGGATAGGGGGGCAGCCCCAGCATTTT. It is translated as CASSRWIGGQPQHF.

The sample holds one count of this clone. This rearrangement joins TRBV7-9 to TRBJ2-1; 7 bases agree with TRBD2. J lost 10 bases, V lost 4 bases, and 4 bases had no gene match. The germline V gene has CDR1 SEHNR and CDR2 FQNEAQ (reference sequence). This CDR3 spans 12 amino acids. In DNA, the CDR3 is TGTGCCAGCAGCTCCGTGGGGGGGGAGCAGTTCTTC. Translating it yields CASSSVGGEQFF.

The chain has TRBV29-1 and TRBJ2-2; D possibly corresponds to TRBD2 (6 bases). V shed 4 bases and J shed 5 bases, with 20 bases lying between them. Per the germline V gene, CDR1 is SQVTM and CDR2 is ANQGSEA. This CDR3 has 16 amino acids. CDR3 in DNA: TGCAGCGTTGGGGGAGCCCCGGGACTTGGGACCGGGGAGCTGTTTTTT. The encoded protein is CSVGGAPGLGTGELFF.

The gene calls are TRBV29-1 and TRBJ1-2; 7 positions match TRBD1. V dropped 5 bases and J dropped 0; count of bases not matched to a gene: 6. CDR3 size: 14 residues. Per germline, CDR1 SQVTM and CDR2 ANQGSEA. The CDR3 spells CSVLQGTANYGYTF. CDR3 sequence (DNA): TGCAGCGTTCTACAGGGGACTGCTAACTATGGCTACACCTTC.